This T cell receptor (beta chain) appears in the sequencing data of a study of T cell responses to AZD1222 COVID-19 vaccine listed by TCRdb under 2021. For context, the study as a whole: A total of just over 230 trial participants underwent TCR sequencing, of whom roughly 210 had received two doses of AZD1222 and approximately 26 had received two doses of the MenACWY control vaccine. Enrollment into the trials was organized by age into subgroups of 18-55, 56-69 and 70-plus years, and those subgroups contained approximately 150, 30 and 60 TCR-sequenced participants, respectively. Broad study findings and their caveats: In the small 56-69-year group, the increase in depth fell short of significance, most likely because of low power. Because no day 14 peak-response samples were available, repertoires were characterized only after the peak T cell response. Only five to seven AZD1222 recipients were SARS-CoV-2 seropositive at baseline, limiting conclusions about previously exposed vaccinees. A significant rise in spike-specific TCR breadth and depth was observed after two AZD1222 doses relative to day 0 and relative to MenACWY recipients. The whole spike protein was spanned by vaccine-associated CD4 TCRs, and dominant responses were seen in regions 160-218 and 743-854. Reportedly, close to half of the unique spike-specific TCRs recognized epitopes lying outside the regions that are mutated in the B.1.351 and B.1.1.7 variants. Most participants were white British and females outnumbered males, and the authors suggested that clonal diversity may have been underestimated.

This clone has a single count. Its antigen is unknown. No much larger clone is present one base from it, and per-base qualities are unavailable. Spanning cysteine to phenylalanine, the CDR3 consists of 16 amino acids. Only the CDR3 DNA is retained, 48 bases long and in frame from the first base. V trim: 2 bases; J trim: 6 bases; unmatched bases: 11. The germline V gene (reference sequence) provides CDR1 LNHNV and CDR2 YYDKDF. The time point tag for this specimen amounts to: about 28 days (+/-7) after the second vaccine dose. AZD1222 recipients whose second dose came at about 4 weeks and those whose second dose came at about 12 weeks were combined into one group, since spike-specific TCR depth and breadth did not differ between the two schedules. The vaccinee samples were drawn from two UK trials, COV001 and COV002, one of which was a single-blind randomized controlled phase 2/3 trial testing AZD1222 (ChAdOx1 nCoV-19) in healthy adults. Trial participant PBMC samples were collected at day 0 and day 28 after the second dose for TCRbeta chain sequencing.

The CDR3 regions of human TCRbeta chains were analyzed by immunosequencing. On the study's bioinformatics: TCRs in the repertoires were compared against a reference library of SARS-CoV-2-specific TCRs that had been generated with the MIRA antigen-specificity platform. Breadth was defined as the fraction of unique TCRs that were SARS-CoV-2-associated, and depth was defined as the fraction of total T cells that were SARS-CoV-2-associated. Each spike-specific TCR was assigned to its reactive spike region and to a CD4 or CD8 class using the MIRA data. Log10-transformed breadth and depth values were compared by one-way ANOVA with Sidak's multiple comparisons tests. The clones in this table, taken by TCRdb from immuneACCESS, are in-frame only. Not every clone is retained; where verified, under half of the shortfall comes from an unresolved V gene, and the cause of the rest is unknown. The V and J calls and clone size come from that table; D and trimming were worked out from the DNA. For this sample there are under 95,000 clones; approximately 90% appear just once. The ten largest clones add up to roughly 11% of the sample.

Sample: peripheral blood, taken 28 days after the second AZD1222 dose. The receptor chain draws on TRBV15 and TRBJ1-2; 8 of the junction bases match TRBD1. The sequence was collected from an adult who received the AZD1222 COVID-19 vaccine. The CDR3 region reads CATSRSRDRPYDGYTF. The bases are TGTGCCACCAGCAGAAGCCGGGACAGGCCGTACGATGGCTACACCTTC.